These 25 T cell receptor beta chains share one sample of origin, sequenced in a study of beta chain features in type 1 diabetes. Isolated RNA was reverse transcribed in full, so expressed TCRB transcripts were sequenced. Clones were read by immunoSEQ multiplex PCR, and TCRdb kept only the in-frame ones, dropping some. The repertoire consists of 330,000 or so clones, with 10% to 15% occurring once and the leading ten covering 0.0095% to 0.011%. No antigen has been identified for these receptors. Study outcomes and limitations: Shorter TCRB CDR3s, moderately but significantly so, marked every one of the four CD4+ subsets in Type 1 diabetes patients.

Sequenced material: naive CD4+ T cells from blood. The receptors here all came from a woman under 30 with type 1 diabetes.

This clone was seen a few times. The CDR3: CASSLQADTQYF. Written as DNA, the CDR3 is TGTGCCAGCAGCCTACAGGCAGATACGCAGTATTTT. The chain uses TRBV28 and TRBJ2-3, with D possibly matching TRBD1 (5 bases). V was cut by 6 bases and J by 4 bases, with 8 bases left in between. The CDR3 is made up of 12 amino acids. Germline assignment: CDR1 MDHEN and CDR2 SYDVKM.

J is TRBJ2-5 and V is TRBV15; D may be TRBD1 (5 bases). The CDR3 totals 15 residues. Trimming cost V 0 bases and J 7 bases, with 15 bases left between them. Germline CDR1 LNHNV, CDR2 YYDKDF (reference sequence). The CDR3 DNA reads as TGTGCCACCAGCAGAGACGTTACAGGCGCCATGACCCAGTACTTC. Translated: CATSRDVTGAMTQYF.

This clone appeared a few times. This chain joins TRBV20-1 and TRBJ2-1; D uncertain. Trimming removed 2 bases from V and 8 bases from J, with 7 bases in between. Germline assignment: CDR1 DFQATT and CDR2 SNEGSKA (reference sequence). CDR3 length: 11 amino acids. CDR3 nucleotides: TGCAGTGCTAGACCCCGGGATGAGCAGTTCTTC. It is translated as CSARPRDEQFF.

This clone was picked up a small number of times. Other DNA sequences from this sample encode an identical CDR3 as well. V usage is TRBV11-2 and J usage is TRBJ2-3, with D possibly TRBD1 on 6 matching bases. The length of the CDR3 is 14 residues. Looked up from germline, CDR1 is SGHAT and CDR2 is FQNNGV. V gave up 5 bases and J gave up 1 base, with 10 bases separating them. The CDR3 protein is CASSPRQGTDTQYF. The DNA of the CDR3 is TGTGCCAGCAGCCCCCGACAGGGCACAGATACGCAGTATTTT.

V gene TRBV6-6 combines with J gene TRBJ2-1, with D uncertain. This CDR3 comprises 13 residues. The ends were cut back, 5 bases at V and 0 bases at J, with 5 bases in the middle. The germline CDR1 and CDR2 sequences are MNHNY and SVGAGI (reference sequence). The CDR3, as DNA: TGTGCCAGCAGTCCCAGCTCCTACAATGAGCAGTTCTTC. It translates to CASSPSSYNEQFF.

The chain recombines TRBV18 with TRBJ2-5; D is possibly TRBD1 (6 bases). The length of the CDR3 is 14 residues. Per germline, CDR1 KGHSH and CDR2 LQKENI. Trimming took off 3 bases at V and 1 base at J, with 9 bases between the two ends. This chain's CDR3 is CASSPTGPQETQYF. CDR3 nucleotides: TGTGCCAGCTCACCTACAGGGCCCCAAGAGACCCAGTACTTC.

This clone was detected a few times. The chain joins TRBV6-5 to TRBJ2-1; the D gene is possibly TRBD1 (6 bases). V lost 10 bases and J lost 6, with 16 bases in between. The V gene's germline CDR1 is MNHEY and CDR2 SVGAGI. The CDR3 extends over 13 amino acids. The CDR3: CATKNQGGNEQFF. Written as DNA, the CDR3 is TGTGCCACCAAAAATCAAGGGGGCAATGAGCAGTTCTTC.

This clone has only a few counts. Here the CDR3 reads CASSSMGTDGDNEQFF. The DNA for the CDR3 is TGTGCCAGCAGCTCGATGGGGACAGACGGGGACAATGAGCAGTTCTTC. The chain carries TRBV13 and TRBJ2-1, with 7 bases identical to TRBD1. The V and J ends lost 4 bases and 5 bases, in that order; junction bases with no gene match: 11. The CDR3 loop spans 16 amino acids. Germline V gives CDR1 PRHDT, CDR2 FYEKMQ (reference sequence).

The chain is built from TRBV4-1 and TRBJ1-5; 7 bases map to TRBD1. From germline, CDR1 is MGHRA and CDR2 YSYEKL. The junction had 10 bases not matched to a gene; V was cut back by 0 bases and J by 2 bases. The CDR3 runs 18 residues. The CDR3 region has the DNA TGCGCCAGCAGCCAAGATCGGGGAGCTCAGGGGGGCAATCAGCCCCAGCATTTT. It encodes CASSQDRGAQGGNQPQHF.

This clone was counted a few times. The V and J genes are TRBV7-9 and TRBJ1-2; D is undetermined. Germline loops: CDR1 SEHNR, CDR2 FQNEAQ (reference sequence). Trimming removed 2 bases from V and 8 bases from J, with 9 bases in between. The CDR3 sequence is 12 residues long. Here the CDR3 DNA reads TGTGCCAGCAGCTTACAGGTATACGGCTACACCTTC. This encodes CASSLQVYGYTF.

The chain joins TRBV30 to TRBJ2-4, with a possible D match to TRBD1 (8 bases). V was cut by 5 bases and J by 7 bases, with 15 bases left in between. Germline V CDR1 and CDR2: GTSNPN, SVGIG (reference sequence). CDR3 size: 13 residues. This CDR3 is CAWGTGGGNIQYF. The CDR3 DNA reads as TGTGCCTGGGGAACAGGGGGGGGGAACATTCAGTACTTC.

This clone has more than one count but fewer than ten. The V and J genes are TRBV9 and TRBJ2-3; possibly TRBD1 for D (5 bases). V lost 0 bases, J lost 2 bases, and 10 bases lay in between. CDR1 and CDR2 (germline): SGDLS, YYNGEE. The CDR3 has 15 amino acids. The CDR3 protein is CASSVAQGFTDTQYF. Written as DNA, the CDR3 is TGTGCCAGCAGCGTAGCTCAGGGTTTCACAGATACGCAGTATTTT.

The chain uses TRBV10-3 and TRBJ1-1; tentatively, D is TRBD1 (5 bases). With 7 bases removed from V and 1 base from J, the gap between germline ends came to 7 bases. Germline values: CDR1 ENHRY, CDR2 SYGVKD. The CDR3 is 12 residues long. The CDR3: CAINGQNTEAFF. The CDR3 DNA reads TGTGCCATCAACGGACAGAACACTGAAGCTTTCTTT.

Regarding this clone: The same CDR3 can be traced to other DNA sequences in this sample. The gene calls are TRBV7-2 and TRBJ2-5, with no clear D. This CDR3 is built from 11 residues. Trimming stripped 6 bases from V and 2 bases from J, with 4 bases between. Germline V CDR1 and CDR2: SGHTA, FQGNSA. CDR3 region: CASSQQETQYF. In DNA, the CDR3 is TGTGCCAGCAGTCAACAAGAGACCCAGTACTTC. The entire variable domain, with the rest obtained from reference TRBV7-2 and TRBJ2-5, is as follows: GAGVSQSPSNKVTEKGKDVELRCDPISGHTALYWYRQSLGQGLEFLIYFQGNSAPDKSGLPSDRFSAERTGGSVSTLTIQRTQQEDSAVYLCASSQQETQYFGPGTRLLVL.

This chain links TRBV6-1 with TRBJ2-2; D perhaps matches TRBD2 (6 bases). Germline-derived CDR1 and CDR2 are MNHNS and SASEGT. V lost 4 bases and J lost 5, with 14 bases in between. The CDR3 has 15 amino acids. The chain's CDR3 is CASSAIAEGTGELFF. Here the CDR3 DNA reads TGTGCCAGCAGTGCCATAGCGGAGGGTACCGGGGAGCTGTTTTTT.

In the case of this clone: Distinct nucleotide sequences in the sample also encode this CDR3. This rearrangement joins TRBV10-3 to TRBJ2-7; TRBD1 matches at 9 bases. The CDR3 consists of 15 residues. CDR1 and CDR2 (germline): ENHRY, SYGVKD. V shed 0 bases and J 2 bases; nucleotides not matched to a gene: 2. DNA for the CDR3: TGTGCCATCAGTGAGTCGACAGGGGGGCCCTACGAGCAGTACTTC. Translation gives CAISESTGGPYEQYF.

The genes are TRBV2 and TRBJ2-5; D is possibly TRBD1 (6 bases). V dropped 6 bases and J dropped 2 bases, with 13 bases sitting between them. CDR3 length equals 14 residues. The germline V gene has CDR1 SNHLY and CDR2 FYNNEI. The CDR3 reads CASSMTGIQETQYF. DNA of the CDR3: TGTGCCAGCAGCATGACAGGCATACAAGAGACCCAGTACTTC.

The J gene is TRBJ1-1, the V gene TRBV7-2, with 10 bases fitting TRBD1. Germline loops: CDR1 SGHTA, CDR2 FQGNSA. This CDR3 is built from 14 residues. J gave up 4 bases and V 10 bases, and 9 bases lay outside the gene matches. CDR3 DNA: TGTGCCATCTCGAGACAGGGGGCGCGCACTGAAGCTTTCTTT. Residues: CAISRQGARTEAFF.

The genes are TRBV19 and TRBJ2-7, with a possible D match to TRBD2 (6 bases). Germline-derived CDR1 and CDR2 are LNHDA and SQIVND (reference sequence). Trimming cost V 10 bases and J 3 bases, with 13 bases left between them. This CDR3 has 12 amino acids. CDR3 protein: CATAAGFYEQYF. In nucleotides, the CDR3 is TGTGCCACTGCGGCGGGGTTCTACGAGCAGTACTTC.

A few counts support this clone. The J gene is TRBJ2-4, the V gene TRBV28; 8 bases agree with TRBD1. Germline lookup yields CDR1 MDHEN and CDR2 SYDVKM. V dropped 5 bases and J dropped 6; count of bases not matched to a gene: 9. The CDR3 sequence is 15 residues long. CDR3 sequence: CASSETGDGVNIQYF. CDR3 DNA sequence: TGTGCCAGCAGTGAGACAGGGGATGGGGTAAACATTCAGTACTTC. Full variable domain (rest looked up from reference TRBV28 and TRBJ2-4): DVKVTQSSRYLVKRTGEKVFLECVQDMDHENMFWYRQDPGLGLRLIYFSYDVKMKEKGDIPEGYSVSREKKERFSLILESASTNQTSMYLCASSETGDGVNIQYFGAGTRLSVL.

The gene calls are TRBV4-1 and TRBJ2-1, with 11 nucleotides matching TRBD2. This CDR3 region has 16 residues. Germline V CDR1 and CDR2: MGHRA, YSYEKL. V lost 4 bases to trimming and J lost 4 bases; unmatched junction nucleotides: 6. CDR3 nucleotide sequence: TGCGCCAGCAGCCTGTTTACTAGCGGGAGTTACAATGAGCAGTTCTTC. Protein product: CASSLFTSGSYNEQFF.

This clone was found a few times. The chain carries TRBV18 and TRBJ1-4; D is unclear. The germline CDR1 and CDR2 sequences are KGHSH and LQKENI. This CDR3 is built from 11 residues. V was shortened by 3 bases and J by 8 bases, with 4 bases between the two germline ends. The CDR3 reads CASSPREKLFF. CDR3 nucleotides: TGTGCCAGCTCACCGAGAGAAAAACTGTTTTTT.

The rearrangement joins TRBV11-2 to TRBJ2-3; TRBD1 is a possible D gene (6 bases). The CDR3 runs to 14 residues. Trimming shortened V by 7 bases and J by 6 bases, and 17 bases separated the two germline ends. Germline V gene lookup returns CDR1 SGHAT and CDR2 FQNNGV. CDR3 in DNA: TGTGCCAGCACCGTGGTGACAGGTTATGATACGCAGTATTTT. Its translation is CASTVVTGYDTQYF. Supplemented by reference TRBV11-2 and TRBJ2-3, the full variable domain reads EAGVAQSPRYKIIEKRQSVAFWCNPISGHATLYWYQQILGQGPKLLIQFQNNGVVDDSQLPKDRFSAERLKGVDSTLKIQPAKLEDSAVYLCASTVVTGYDTQYFGPGTRLTVL.

This clone was observed a few times. This chain joins TRBV28 and TRBJ2-2, with 12 bases aligning to TRBD2. The V gene's germline CDR1 is MDHEN and CDR2 SYDVKM. Trimming took 5 bases from V and 5 from J; bases not matched to a gene: 9. CDR3 size: 17 residues. The CDR3 reads CASSPPSGRANTGELFF. The CDR3 region has the DNA TGTGCCAGCAGTCCTCCTAGCGGGAGGGCCAATACCGGGGAGCTGTTTTTT.

The sample holds a few counts of this clone. The CDR3 loop reads CASSLLATEAFF. CDR3 DNA: TGTGCCAGCAGCTTATTAGCGACTGAAGCTTTCTTT. The rearrangement uses TRBV11-2 and TRBJ1-1, with D hard to call. Germline loops: CDR1 SGHAT, CDR2 FQNNGV. The CDR3 spans 12 residues. V lost 2 bases, J lost 5 bases, and 6 bases lay in between.